The 20 T cell receptor beta chains listed next were all sequenced from one sample in a study of T cell responses to AZD1222 COVID-19 vaccine. Libraries were prepared by immunoSEQ multiplex PCR; TCRdb keeps only in-frame clonotypes and omits some of them. The repertoire holds fewer than 150,000 clones, with 88% as singletons. The starting material was peripheral blood, obtained on day 0 of AZD1222 vaccination. The receptors were gathered from an adult in good health.

CDR3: CASSQEGTPNTEAFF. The CDR3 nucleotides read TGCGCCAGCAGCCAAGAGGGGACACCGAACACTGAAGCTTTCTTT. This chain joins TRBV4-3 and TRBJ1-1; perhaps TRBD1 as D (6 bases). Germline V gives CDR1 LGHNA, CDR2 YSLEER. Trimming took 0 bases from V and 1 from J, leaving 9 bases between them. The CDR3 extends over 15 amino acids.

The chain is built from TRBV5-4 and TRBJ1-1; 7 nucleotides align to TRBD1. CDR3 size: 16 residues. Losses at the gene ends were 0 bases for V and 1 base for J; bases not matched to a gene: 6. CDR1 and CDR2 (germline): SGHNT, YYREEE (reference sequence). The CDR3 is CASSLAGRGSNTEAFF. CDR3 bases: TGTGCCAGCAGCTTGGCTGGCAGGGGGTCGAACACTGAAGCTTTCTTT.

The chain has TRBV6-6 and TRBJ1-6; 8 bases fit TRBD1. With 6 bases clipped from V and 5 bases from J, the junction kept 9 bases outside the gene matches. Germline CDR1 reads MNHNY; CDR2 reads SVGAGI (reference sequence). This CDR3 comprises 16 residues. This CDR3 is CASSPRTGQDNSPLHF. The CDR3 DNA reads TGTGCCAGCAGCCCTCGAACGGGACAGGATAATTCACCCCTCCACTTT.

This clone was recorded once. This rearrangement joins TRBV29-1 to TRBJ2-3, with a tentative D call TRBD2 (6 bases). V lost 6 bases, J lost 2 bases, and 24 bases lay in between. The CDR3 has 17 residues. The germline CDR1 and CDR2 sequences are SQVTM and ANQGSEA. Written as DNA, the CDR3 is TGCAGCGTCCCACCCCCCGAGGTGCGGGATGACACAGATACGCAGTATTTT. Translation: CSVPPPEVRDDTDTQYF.

The V and J genes are TRBV5-1 and TRBJ2-1, with D possibly being TRBD1 or TRBD2 (5 bases each). CDR1 is SGHRS, CDR2 YFSETQ, per germline. The CDR3 totals 15 residues. Trimming left V 3 bases short and J 6 bases short, with 16 bases between. The CDR3 DNA reads TGCGCCAGCAGCTCGACTTTGGGGACCGCCAATGAGCAGTTCTTC. Protein: CASSSTLGTANEQFF.

CDR3 DNA: TGTGCCACCCGGACAGCCACTGAAGCTTTCTTT. Translated, it gives CATRTATEAFF. The J gene is TRBJ1-1, the V gene TRBV28; TRBD1 might be the D (6 bases). Trimming pared 10 bases from V and 4 bases from J, leaving 10 bases between. The CDR3 extends over 11 amino acids. Germline V CDR1 and CDR2: MDHEN, SYDVKM. The complete variable domain, with remaining parts taken from reference TRBV28 and TRBJ1-1, reads DVKVTQSSRYLVKRTGEKVFLECVQDMDHENMFWYRQDPGLGLRLIYFSYDVKMKEKGDIPEGYSVSREKKERFSLILESASTNQTSMYLCATRTATEAFFGQGTRLTVV.

In its sample, this clone was seen once. The chain has TRBV6-5 and TRBJ2-4; D may be TRBD1 (5 bases). Trimming took off 7 bases at V and 8 bases at J, with 18 bases between the two ends. From germline, CDR1 is MNHEY and CDR2 SVGAGI. This CDR3 spans 14 amino acids. The CDR3: CASTLGNRKDIQYF. CDR3 DNA sequence: TGTGCCAGCACACTGGGTAACAGGAAGGACATTCAGTACTTC.

The chain carries TRBV19 and TRBJ2-7; no reliable D call. Germline values: CDR1 LNHDA, CDR2 SQIVND (reference sequence). CDR3 size: 11 residues. V lost 9 bases and J lost 1, with 7 bases in between. This CDR3 is CASGLSYEQYF. DNA of the CDR3: TGTGCCAGCGGTTTATCCTACGAGCAGTACTTC.

CDR3 protein: CASSVGTGGNQPQHF. As DNA, the CDR3 is TGTGCCAGTAGTGTCGGGACAGGGGGCAATCAGCCCCAGCATTTT. This sequence joins TRBV19 and TRBJ1-5, with 10 positions matching TRBD1. The V gene end was trimmed by 5 bases and the J gene end by 2 bases; junction bases not matched to a gene: 3. The germline V gene encodes CDR1 LNHDA and CDR2 SQIVND (reference sequence). The CDR3 covers 15 residues.

This clone occurred once. The rearrangement links TRBV24-1 to TRBJ1-2; no reliable D call. CDR1 and CDR2 (germline): KGHDR, SFDVKD. V dropped 3 bases and J dropped 3 bases, with 10 bases sitting between them. This CDR3 spans 14 amino acids. In nucleotides, the CDR3 is TGTGCCACCAGTGATCCGCCGAATTACTATGGCTACACCTTC. Encoded protein: CATSDPPNYYGYTF.

A note on this clone: Germline and junction disagree at one end, which may indicate a read error. The V gene is TRBV4-1, the J gene TRBJ1-4; 9 bases are shared with TRBD1. CDR3 length: 16 residues. CDR1 and CDR2 from the germline V gene are MGHRA and YSYEKL. The CDR3, as DNA: TGCACCAGCAGCCAAGACCCCGGGACAGGGTTAGAAAAACTGTTTTTT. This encodes CTSSQDPGTGLEKLFF.

DNA for the CDR3: TGTGCCAGCAGTTTATCGCTGAGCGGGAGATTCGGTAATGAGCAGTTCTTC. It codes for CASSLSLSGRFGNEQFF. The chain combines TRBV27 with TRBJ2-1; 8 nucleotides align to TRBD2. The germline V gene has CDR1 MNHEY and CDR2 SMNVEV (reference sequence). The CDR3 has 17 amino acids. J lost 7 bases, V lost 0 bases, and 11 bases had no gene match.

This clone was observed once. This rearrangement joins TRBV7-6 to TRBJ2-1; 11 nucleotides line up with TRBD2. The CDR3 runs to 15 residues. V trimming: 4 bases; J trimming: 9 bases; junction bases outside the gene matches: 8. CDR1 SGHVS and CDR2 FNYEAQ come from the germline V gene. CDR3 amino acids: CASSSVAGGPGEQFF. CDR3 nucleotide sequence: TGTGCCAGCAGCTCAGTAGCGGGGGGGCCGGGTGAGCAGTTCTTC.

This clone appeared a single time. The rearrangement uses TRBV19 and TRBJ1-2; 7 bases map to TRBD1. CDR3 size: 16 residues. The trim removed 4 bases at V and 2 bases at J, leaving 10 bases unmatched. The germline V gene encodes CDR1 LNHDA and CDR2 SQIVND (reference sequence). CDR3 nucleotides: TGTGCCAGTAGTAGCCAACAGGGGTTGAACAACTATGGCTACACCTTC. Translation gives CASSSQQGLNNYGYTF. The variable domain in full, completed from reference TRBV19 and TRBJ1-2, reads DGGITQSPKYLFRKEGQNVTLSCEQNLNHDAMYWYRQDPGQGLRLIYYSQIVNDFQKGDIAEGYSVSREKKESFPLTVTSAQKNPTAFYLCASSSQQGLNNYGYTFGSGTRLTVV.

The V and J genes are TRBV7-2 and TRBJ2-7; TRBD1 is a possible D gene (6 bases). The CDR3 is 11 amino acids. The ends were cut back, 5 bases at V and 7 bases at J, with 9 bases in the middle. Germline V gene lookup returns CDR1 SGHTA and CDR2 FQGNSA. In DNA, the CDR3 is TGTGCCAGCAGCGTGGACAGAGAGCAGTACTTC. This gives the protein CASSVDREQYF.

The chain combines TRBV20-1 with TRBJ1-2, with a possible D match to TRBD1 (6 bases). Germline CDR1 reads DFQATT; CDR2 reads SNEGSKA (reference sequence). V was cut by 3 bases and J by 4 bases, with 12 bases left in between. This CDR3 comprises 13 residues. The CDR3 nucleotides are TGCAGTGCTAGTGTGGGGGGCCGCTATGGCTACACCTTC. It encodes CSASVGGRYGYTF.

The chain couples TRBV21-1 to TRBJ1-2; TRBD1 is taken as the D call from the table, unchecked against the DNA. TRBV21-1 is termed a pseudogene. This CDR3 region has 13 residues. The CDR3 nucleotides read TGTGCCAGCAGCAAAAAGGGGGCAGCGGGCTACACCTTC. It codes for CASSKKGAAGYTF.

The genes are TRBV6-2 or TRBV6-3 and TRBJ1-1; D is ambiguous. Trimming stripped 4 bases from V and 5 bases from J, with 17 bases between. The CDR3 sequence is 15 residues long. Germline V lookup: CDR1 MNHEY, CDR2 SVGEGT. The CDR3, as DNA: TGTGCCAGCAGTTCGCCACCGGGCAGGCGGACTGAAGCTTTCTTT. Protein sequence: CASSSPPGRRTEAFF.

The genes are TRBV6-5 and TRBJ1-1; a weak D match, TRBD1 (6 bases). This CDR3 comprises 14 residues. V lost 2 bases and J 8 bases, leaving 15 bases between the germline ends. The germline V gene encodes CDR1 MNHEY and CDR2 SVGAGI. CDR3 amino acids: CASSYGGGETEAFF. CDR3 bases: TGTGCCAGCAGTTACGGTGGGGGCGAGACGGAAGCTTTCTTT.

The genes are TRBV10-1 and TRBJ2-3, with TRBD2 matching over 8 bases. The CDR3 runs 14 residues. Looked up from germline, CDR1 is WNHNN and CDR2 is SYGVQD (reference sequence). After removal of 4 bases from V and 3 bases from J, the junction contained 3 bases not matched to a gene. This chain's CDR3 is CASSGSGKTDTQYF. The DNA of the CDR3 is TGCGCCAGCAGTGGTAGCGGGAAAACAGATACGCAGTATTTT.